The 28 T cell receptor beta chains below all came from one sample that was sequenced in a study of blood T cell repertoires in COVID-19 (TCRdb year 2020). Receptors were amplified or captured by the immunoSEQ multiplex PCR assay. TCRdb stores this immuneACCESS table with in-frame sequences only. Part of the clones is absent; in the studies checked, under half of the shortfall reflects unresolved V genes, and no reason is known for the rest. The sample table holds roughly 300,000 clones, of which around 83% were seen once. About 1.2% of the sample goes to the ten largest clones. Sequencing was carried out using peripheral blood. These receptors were obtained from a woman aged 50 to 60 with acute or convalescent COVID-19.

This clone was observed a single time. The chain has TRBV2 and TRBJ1-5; D ambiguous. The CDR3 consists of 15 residues. V dropped 9 bases and J dropped 7 bases, with 22 bases sitting between them. Germline assignment: CDR1 SNHLY and CDR2 FYNNEI. CDR3 bases: TGTGCCAGTCGGGAGCCCGGGCCCCCGGGACAGCCCCAGCATTTT. As protein: CASREPGPPGQPQHF.

V is TRBV3-1 (or the pseudogene TRBV3-2) and J is TRBJ2-5; D is possibly TRBD1 (5 bases). Germline V gene lookup returns CDR1 LGHDT and CDR2 YNNKEL (reference sequence). The V and J ends lost 4 bases and 4 bases respectively, with 19 bases between them. The CDR3 spans 16 residues. For the CDR3, the DNA is TGTGCCAGCAGCCCCCTAGGCTTTAGGGGCGGAGAGACCCAGTACTTC. Protein sequence: CASSPLGFRGGETQYF.

The V call is TRBV5-1, the J call TRBJ2-5; 8 bases are a match to TRBD2. The germline V gene encodes CDR1 SGHRS and CDR2 YFSETQ. The CDR3 totals 15 residues. V dropped 4 bases and J dropped 3; count of bases not matched to a gene: 8. CDR3 nucleotide sequence: TGCGCCAGCAGCAACGCTGGAGCGGGGGAAGAGACCCAGTACTTC. Protein product: CASSNAGAGEETQYF.

This rearrangement joins TRBV7-2 to TRBJ2-3; the D is unclear. Germline loops: CDR1 SGHTA, CDR2 FQGNSA. Trimming pared 1 base from V and 2 bases from J, leaving 7 bases between. The CDR3 runs 14 residues. CDR3 DNA: TGTGCCAGCAGCTTAGAGCCTTACACAGATACGCAGTATTTT. This codes for CASSLEPYTDTQYF.

The V call is TRBV4-2, the J call TRBJ1-1; 7 bases map to TRBD1. V dropped 0 bases and J dropped 0; count of bases not matched to a gene: 10. This CDR3 spans 18 amino acids. Germline V gene sequence: CDR1 LGHNA, CDR2 YNFKEQ. The CDR3 bases are TGTGCCAGCAGCCAAGAAGGGGGCAGGTCGTTCATGAACACTGAAGCTTTCTTT. Amino acid sequence: CASSQEGGRSFMNTEAFF.

This sequence joins TRBV4-2 and TRBJ2-7; the D gene is possibly TRBD1 (5 bases). Trimming left V 0 bases short and J 7 bases short, with 19 bases between. The germline CDR1 and CDR2 sequences are LGHNA and YNFKEQ. This CDR3 comprises 16 residues. The CDR3 region is CASSQDGRQLGGEQYF. DNA of the CDR3: TGTGCCAGCAGCCAAGATGGACGACAGTTGGGTGGGGAGCAGTACTTC.

V and J are TRBV27 and TRBJ1-5; tentative D call: TRBD1 (6 bases). From germline, CDR1 is MNHEY and CDR2 SMNVEV (reference sequence). The CDR3 sequence is 13 residues long. V gave up 6 bases and J gave up 9 bases, with 15 bases separating them. CDR3: CASRPPGEGPQHF. The CDR3 region has the DNA TGTGCCAGCAGGCCCCCAGGGGAGGGGCCCCAGCATTTT.

The J gene is TRBJ1-2, the V gene TRBV6-8, with TRBD1 matching 8 bases. Germline CDR1 and CDR2: MNHGY and SAAAGT. With 5 bases clipped from V and 6 bases from J, the junction kept 5 bases outside the gene matches. This CDR3 region has 13 residues. In nucleotides, the CDR3 is TGTGCCAGCAGTCCCAGGGGGCTCGATGGCTACACCTTC. This encodes CASSPRGLDGYTF.

This chain connects TRBV6-6 to TRBJ1-1; D is unresolved. Germline values: CDR1 MNHNY, CDR2 SVGAGI (reference sequence). Trimming shortened V by 1 base and J by 4 bases, and 13 bases separated the two germline ends. The CDR3 is 15 amino acids. The CDR3 loop reads CASSYLTIGSTEAFF. The CDR3 DNA is TGTGCCAGCAGTTACTTGACCATCGGGTCCACTGAAGCTTTCTTT.

J is TRBJ2-1 and V is TRBV7-9; TRBD1 matches 9 bases. V shed 5 bases, J shed 1 base, and the junction held 0 bases outside the gene matches. This CDR3 region has 14 residues. The germline V gene encodes CDR1 SEHNR and CDR2 FQNEAQ (reference sequence). The DNA of the CDR3 is TGTGCCAGCAGCGACAGGGGGTCCTACAATGAGCAGTTCTTC. Translating it yields CASSDRGSYNEQFF.

There are a few counts of this clone. V gene TRBV5-4 combines with J gene TRBJ2-5; possible D gene TRBD2, 6 bases. The V end lost 3 bases, the J end lost 0 bases, and 12 bases lay between the germline ends. CDR3 length equals 15 residues. Germline assignment: CDR1 SGHNT and CDR2 YYREEE (reference sequence). As DNA, the CDR3 is TGTGCCAGCAGCTCCGGGACTGCGTACCAAGAGACCCAGTACTTC. This translates into CASSSGTAYQETQYF.

This clone came up once. This chain links TRBV29-1 with TRBJ2-5, with D perhaps TRBD2 (6 bases). Germline assignment: CDR1 SQVTM and CDR2 ANQGSEA. Trimming removed 7 bases at V and 2 bases at J, with 14 bases between. CDR3 length: 13 residues. Written as DNA, the CDR3 is TGCAGCGCCCTGGATGGGGGGCAAGAGACCCAGTACTTC. Residues: CSALDGGQETQYF. The whole variable domain, remainder taken from reference TRBV29-1 and TRBJ2-5, is SAVISQKPSRDICQRGTSLTIQCQVDSQVTMMFWYRQQPGQSLTLIATANQGSEATYESGFVIDKFPISRPNLTFSTLTVSNMSPEDSSIYLCSALDGGQETQYFGPGTRLLVL.

The genes are TRBV18 and TRBJ2-2; 12 bases match TRBD1. The germline gives CDR1 KGHSH, CDR2 LQKENI. The CDR3 length is 18 residues. Losses at the gene ends were 2 bases for V and 6 bases for J; bases not matched to a gene: 10. The CDR3 reads CASSPFAPGQGASGELFF. CDR3 nucleotide sequence: TGTGCCAGCTCACCATTTGCTCCGGGACAGGGGGCATCCGGGGAGCTGTTTTTT.

In this sample, this clone turned up once. The rearrangement joins TRBV2 to TRBJ1-1; 7 bases line up with TRBD1. Germline V gene data show CDR1 as SNHLY and CDR2 as FYNNEI. CDR3 size: 13 residues. With 6 bases clipped from V and 8 bases from J, the junction kept 9 bases outside the gene matches. This chain's CDR3 is CASREGQSKEAFF. CDR3 in DNA: TGTGCCAGCAGGGAGGGACAGTCAAAAGAAGCTTTCTTT.

DNA of the CDR3: TGTGCCAGCAGCAAATCACAGGGCGTGAACACTGAAGCTTTCTTT. Its translation: CASSKSQGVNTEAFF. The chain couples TRBV5-4 to TRBJ1-1; maybe TRBD1 (6 bases). CDR1 and CDR2 (germline): SGHNT, YYREEE (reference sequence). With 4 bases removed from V and 0 bases from J, the gap between germline ends came to 13 bases. The CDR3 extends over 15 amino acids.

The chain recombines TRBV19 with TRBJ1-2, with 10 positions matching TRBD1. Trimming at V came to 6 bases and at J to 5 bases, leaving 9 bases not matched to a gene. This CDR3 has 15 amino acids. CDR1 LNHDA and CDR2 SQIVND come from the germline V gene (reference sequence). CDR3 in amino acids: CASSQGTGVGYGYTF. Written as DNA, the CDR3 is TGTGCCAGTAGCCAAGGGACAGGGGTCGGGTATGGCTACACCTTC.

This CDR3 is CASHGGNYGYTF. CDR3 sequence (DNA): TGTGCCTCCCATGGGGGGAATTATGGCTACACCTTC. The J gene is TRBJ1-2, the V gene TRBV10-3, with a possible D match to TRBD1 (5 bases). Germline V gene sequence: CDR1 ENHRY, CDR2 SYGVKD. There are 12 residues in the CDR3. V was clipped by 11 bases and J by 5 bases, with 15 bases between them.

This rearrangement joins TRBV18 to TRBJ2-1; the match to TRBD1 covers 11 bases. Trimming removed 3 bases from V and 1 base from J; junction bases left unmatched: 2. CDR1 and CDR2 (germline): KGHSH, LQKENI. This CDR3 is 16 amino acids long. The CDR3 DNA reads as TGTGCCAGCTCACCTCGGGACAGGGGGTCCTACAATGAGCAGTTCTTC. Protein sequence: CASSPRDRGSYNEQFF.

The chain recombines TRBV2 with TRBJ2-3; 9 nucleotides align to TRBD2. Germline lookup yields CDR1 SNHLY and CDR2 FYNNEI. This CDR3 contains 14 residues. V lost 7 bases, J lost 6 bases, and 8 bases stayed unmatched. As DNA, the CDR3 is TGTGCCAGCACTATCAGCGGGGGGTTTGATACGCAGTATTTT. Translating gives CASTISGGFDTQYF.

The chain uses TRBV7-2 and TRBJ2-3, with 11 bases aligning to TRBD2. This CDR3 comprises 18 residues. The J segment lost 0 bases and the V segment lost 1 base, leaving 6 bases of the junction unmatched. Looked up from germline, CDR1 is SGHTA and CDR2 is FQGNSA. The chain's CDR3 is CASSLEGTSGPSTDTQYF. In DNA, the CDR3 is TGTGCCAGCAGCTTAGAAGGGACTAGCGGACCTAGCACAGATACGCAGTATTTT.

The J gene is TRBJ1-2, the V gene TRBV6-1; tentative D call: TRBD1 (5 bases). The CDR3 sequence is 16 residues long. Trimming stripped 1 base from V and 8 bases from J, with 20 bases between. The germline CDR1 and CDR2 sequences are MNHNS and SASEGT. The CDR3 here is CASSEGRDHRLWGYTF. DNA for the CDR3: TGTGCCAGCAGTGAAGGGAGGGACCACCGCCTTTGGGGCTACACCTTC.

The V call is TRBV7-9, the J call TRBJ1-2; TRBD1 aligns across 8 bases. The CDR3 totals 13 residues. Germline-derived CDR1 and CDR2 are SEHNR and FQNEAQ (reference sequence). J was trimmed by 8 bases and V by 2 bases; bases with no gene match: 4. This chain's CDR3 is CASSLTGGSGYTF. The CDR3 DNA reads as TGTGCCAGCAGCTTAACAGGGGGTAGCGGCTACACCTTC.

The V and J genes are TRBV3-1 (or the pseudogene TRBV3-2) and TRBJ2-5; no firm D call. Trimming left V 3 bases short and J 2 bases short, with 4 bases between. CDR1 and CDR2 (germline): LGHDT, YNNKEL (reference sequence). This CDR3 contains 12 residues. CDR3 in amino acids: CASSHIQETQYF. Here the CDR3 DNA reads TGTGCCAGCAGCCATATTCAAGAGACCCAGTACTTC.

This sequence joins TRBV5-1 and TRBJ2-3; 7 positions agree with TRBD1. From germline, CDR1 is SGHRS and CDR2 YFSETQ. Trimming cost V 3 bases and J 5 bases; bases outside gene matches: 6. The CDR3 totals 14 residues. The CDR3 sequence: CASSYLTGIDTQYF. In nucleotides, the CDR3 is TGCGCCAGCAGCTACCTGACAGGGATAGATACGCAGTATTTT.

The chain carries TRBV7-6 and TRBJ2-3, with 12 bases fitting TRBD2. This CDR3 has 20 residues. Germline V gene data show CDR1 as SGHVS and CDR2 as FNYEAQ. V lost 1 base, J lost 1 base, and 12 bases stayed unmatched. CDR3 residues: CASSLETGGTSGGRTDTQYF. Here the CDR3 DNA reads TGTGCCAGCAGCTTAGAGACAGGTGGTACTAGCGGGGGGCGCACAGATACGCAGTATTTT.

The V gene is TRBV19, the J gene TRBJ2-5, with D possibly being TRBD2 (6 bases). The V end lost 4 bases, the J end lost 9 bases, and 9 bases lay between the germline ends. The CDR3 totals 11 residues. Germline lookup yields CDR1 LNHDA and CDR2 SQIVND (reference sequence). The CDR3 bases are TGTGCCAGTAGTACAAGGGAGGCCCAGTACTTC. It is translated as CASSTREAQYF.

CDR3: CASSLGGQENSPLHF. In DNA form, the CDR3 reads TGTGCCAGCAGCTTGGGGGGACAGGAGAATTCACCCCTCCACTTT. V is TRBV5-5 and J is TRBJ1-6, with TRBD1 matching 8 bases. Trimming took 0 bases from V and 7 from J; bases not matched to a gene: 3. The CDR3 length is 15 residues. Germline loops: CDR1 SGHKS, CDR2 YYEKEE (reference sequence). The full variable domain, with the rest looked up from reference TRBV5-5 and TRBJ1-6, is DAGVTQSPTHLIKTRGQQVTLRCSPISGHKSVSWYQQVLGQGPQFIFQYYEKEERGRGNFPDRFSARQFPNYSSELNVNALLLGDSALYLCASSLGGQENSPLHFGNGTRLTVT.

The chain has TRBV11-3 and TRBJ1-1; 8 positions agree with TRBD1. Germline V gives CDR1 SGHNT, CDR2 YENEEA. The CDR3 is 13 residues long. J lost 3 bases, V lost 4 bases, and 1 base had no gene match. The DNA for the CDR3 is TGTGCCAGCAGCTCGGACAGGGACACTGAAGCTTTCTTT. The encoded protein is CASSSDRDTEAFF.